These 27 T cell receptor beta chains were sequenced from one sample in a study of a mutant IDH1 vaccine in newly diagnosed glioma. Specified time point: week 23, last vaccination. Alongside topical imiquimod, each dose of vaccine comprised 300 ug of mutant IDH1 20-mer peptide. These receptors are not linked to any known antigen. Measured with immunoSEQ multiplex PCR; TCRdb has only the in-frame clones, and not every one. Of tens of thousands of clones in the sample, around 80% were seen once. The material sequenced was PBMCs, taken from a glioma patient whose treatment included an IDH1 peptide vaccine. These TCRs come from a woman in her 40s with glioma. Some clones in this sample may be carry-over from other donors' samples.

This chain uses TRBV6-5 with TRBJ1-6, with D hard to call. Trimming took 6 bases from V and 11 from J, leaving 11 bases between them. Germline V gene sequence: CDR1 MNHEY, CDR2 SVGAGI. The CDR3 has 12 amino acids. This chain's CDR3 is CASRGGNPPLHF. Written as DNA, the CDR3 is TGTGCCAGCAGGGGCGGCAATCCACCCCTCCACTTT.

The chain recombines TRBV2 with TRBJ2-2; TRBD1 aligns across 11 bases. Germline V lookup: CDR1 SNHLY, CDR2 FYNNEI. The CDR3 covers 17 residues. V gave up 5 bases and J gave up 3 bases; unmatched junction bases: 8. Here the CDR3 reads CASSRTGGTMDTGELFF. The CDR3 DNA sequence: TGTGCCAGCAGTCGGACAGGGGGCACGATGGACACCGGGGAGCTGTTTTTT.

The chain has TRBV5-1 and TRBJ1-1, with TRBD1 as a possible D gene (6 bases). Germline CDR1 SGHRS, CDR2 YFSETQ. Between the trimmed V and J ends, which lost 0 bases and 4 bases, there was a span of 10 bases. The CDR3 sequence is 14 residues long. The CDR3 sequence: CASSLGGQLTEAFF. The CDR3 bases are TGCGCCAGCAGCTTGGGGGGGCAGCTCACTGAAGCTTTCTTT.

This chain uses TRBV10-3 with TRBJ1-5; D is unresolved. This CDR3 has 13 amino acids. Trimming cost V 3 bases and J 9 bases, with 12 bases left between them. Per germline, CDR1 ENHRY and CDR2 SYGVKD. The CDR3 nucleotides read TGTGCCATCAGTGAAGATGGGTGGGGGCCCCAGCATTTT. Translation gives CAISEDGWGPQHF.

The chain has TRBV9 and TRBJ1-2; D not certain. From germline, CDR1 is SGDLS and CDR2 YYNGEE. With 4 bases removed from V and 4 bases from J, the gap between germline ends came to 14 bases. The CDR3 consists of 14 residues. The CDR3 region has the DNA TGTGCCAGCAGCCCCAAGTCAGGAACCTATGGCTACACCTTC. This encodes CASSPKSGTYGYTF. Based on the CDR3 plus reference TRBV9 and TRBJ1-2, the full variable domain is DSGVTQTPKHLITATGQRVTLRCSPRSGDLSVYWYQQSLDQGLQFLIQYYNGEERAKGNILERFSAQQFPDLHSELNLSSLELGDSALYFCASSPKSGTYGYTFGSGTRLTVV.

This sequence joins TRBV5-1 and TRBJ1-2; D uncertain. The germline V gene has CDR1 SGHRS and CDR2 YFSETQ. V was trimmed by 1 base and J by 2 bases, leaving 6 bases between them. This CDR3 spans 13 amino acids. The CDR3 region is CASSLRVNYGYTF. The CDR3 bases are TGCGCCAGCAGCTTGCGGGTGAACTATGGCTACACCTTC.

This clone showed up just once. This chain joins TRBV7-2 and TRBJ1-5; D is perhaps TRBD1 (6 bases). Germline loops: CDR1 SGHTA, CDR2 FQGNSA. The CDR3 is 15 residues long. The germline V and J ends were trimmed by 2 bases and 6 bases, with 14 bases remaining between them. CDR3 amino acids: CASSLQGQGSQPQHF. CDR3 in DNA: TGTGCCAGCAGCTTACAGGGGCAGGGTAGTCAGCCCCAGCATTTT. The full variable domain, its missing parts supplied by reference TRBV7-2 and TRBJ1-5, is GAGVSQSPSNKVTEKGKDVELRCDPISGHTALYWYRQSLGQGLEFLIYFQGNSAPDKSGLPSDRFSAERTGGSVSTLTIQRTQQEDSAVYLCASSLQGQGSQPQHFGDGTRLSIL.

The chain couples TRBV5-6 to TRBJ2-7, with D perhaps given as TRBD1 or TRBD2 (6 bases each). From germline, CDR1 is SGHDT and CDR2 YYEEEE. The V end lost 0 bases, the J end lost 4 bases, and 14 bases lay between the germline ends. The CDR3 sequence is 15 residues long. The CDR3 protein is CASSLASGGLYEQYF. In nucleotides, the CDR3 is TGTGCCAGCAGCTTGGCTAGTGGGGGGCTATACGAGCAGTACTTC. Drawing the rest from reference TRBV5-6 and TRBJ2-7, the complete variable domain is DAGVTQSPTHLIKTRGQQVTLRCSPKSGHDTVSWYQQALGQGPQFIFQYYEEEERQRGNFPDRFSGHQFPNYSSELNVNALLLGDSALYLCASSLASGGLYEQYFGPGTRLTVT.

CDR3 amino acids: CASSDLTRGRDEKLFF. DNA for the CDR3: TGTGCCAGCAGTGATTTGACTCGGGGGCGCGATGAAAAACTGTTTTTT. The chain employs TRBV6-1 and TRBJ1-4; perhaps TRBD1 as D (6 bases). The germline V and J ends were trimmed by 3 bases and 6 bases, with 17 bases remaining between them. The germline CDR1 and CDR2 sequences are MNHNS and SASEGT. The CDR3 spans 16 residues.

The chain has TRBV19 and TRBJ1-5, with D unresolved. Germline V gene lookup returns CDR1 LNHDA and CDR2 SQIVND (reference sequence). This CDR3 comprises 17 residues. V lost 3 bases and J lost 0, with 15 bases in between. The CDR3 bases are TGTGCCAGTAGTATCCGGGAGAGAAGTTATAGCAATCAGCCCCAGCATTTT. Protein sequence: CASSIRERSYSNQPQHF. Full variable domain (missing parts from reference TRBV19 and TRBJ1-5): DGGITQSPKYLFRKEGQNVTLSCEQNLNHDAMYWYRQDPGQGLRLIYYSQIVNDFQKGDIAEGYSVSREKKESFPLTVTSAQKNPTAFYLCASSIRERSYSNQPQHFGDGTRLSIL.

The rearrangement joins TRBV7-2 to TRBJ2-2; D remains ambiguous. V lost 1 base and J lost 3, with 3 bases in between. Germline V gene data show CDR1 as SGHTA and CDR2 as FQGNSA. CDR3 length: 13 amino acids. CDR3 coding DNA: TGTGCCAGCAGCTTAGGCTACACCGGGGAGCTGTTTTTT. Protein sequence: CASSLGYTGELFF. The full variable domain, rest sourced from reference TRBV7-2 and TRBJ2-2, is GAGVSQSPSNKVTEKGKDVELRCDPISGHTALYWYRQSLGQGLEFLIYFQGNSAPDKSGLPSDRFSAERTGGSVSTLTIQRTQQEDSAVYLCASSLGYTGELFFGEGSRLTVL.

This clone was counted a few times. The CDR3, as DNA: TGTGCTAGTGCCTGGGACGTACTAAGGGCAACTAATGAAAAACTGTTTTTT. Residues: CASAWDVLRATNEKLFF. The J gene is TRBJ1-4, the V gene TRBV12-5; D is perhaps TRBD1 (5 bases). Germline V CDR1 and CDR2: LGHNT, FRNRAP. The CDR3 sequence is 17 residues long. V gave up 7 bases and J gave up 0 bases, with 18 bases separating them.

The chain combines TRBV7-9 with TRBJ1-4; D remains unclear. Per the germline V gene, CDR1 is SEHNR and CDR2 is FQNEAQ (reference sequence). The length of the CDR3 is 16 residues. Trimming removed 1 base from V and 7 bases from J, with 16 bases in between. CDR3 coding DNA: TGTGCCAGCAGCTTAGAGTACGGGAGAGATAGTGAAAAACTGTTTTTT. Its protein product is CASSLEYGRDSEKLFF. Full variable domain (rest looked up from reference TRBV7-9 and TRBJ1-4): DTGVSQNPRHKITKRGQNVTFRCDPISEHNRLYWYRQTLGQGPEFLTYFQNEAQLEKSRLLSDRFSAERPKGSFSTLEIQRTEQGDSAMYLCASSLEYGRDSEKLFFGSGTQLSVL.

This chain links TRBV30 with TRBJ2-7, with unresolved D. The CDR3 length is 12 residues. Per the germline V gene, CDR1 is GTSNPN and CDR2 is SVGIG (reference sequence). V gave up 5 bases and J gave up 5 bases, with 13 bases separating them. The CDR3: CAWGILVDEQYF. In DNA form, the CDR3 reads TGTGCCTGGGGGATTCTGGTCGACGAGCAGTACTTC.

Comment on this clone: Its ends do not fully match the called genes, so a read error is possible. The gene calls are TRBV7-7 and TRBJ1-3; weak D call: TRBD1 (6 bases). Germline V gene data show CDR1 as SSHAT and CDR2 as FNYEAQ (reference sequence). The CDR3 is 15 residues long. DNA of the CDR3: TGTGCTAGCAGCCTCGGGGGGCTAGGTGGAAACACCATATATTTT. This encodes CASSLGGLGGNTIYF.

V is TRBV4-1 and J is TRBJ2-2, with a weak D call TRBD2 (6 bases). The CDR3 loop spans 16 amino acids. V lost 2 bases, J lost 0 bases, and 10 bases lay in between. Germline values: CDR1 MGHRA, CDR2 YSYEKL. The CDR3 reads CASSQPGTANTGELFF. Here the CDR3 DNA reads TGCGCCAGCAGCCAACCTGGGACTGCGAACACCGGGGAGCTGTTTTTT.

The genes are TRBV5-1 and TRBJ1-5; 9 nucleotides line up with TRBD1. Germline V gives CDR1 SGHRS, CDR2 YFSETQ. This CDR3 has 14 residues. Trimming removed 3 bases from V and 5 bases from J; junction bases left unmatched: 3. Here the CDR3 reads CASSWTGVDQPQHF. CDR3 in DNA: TGCGCCAGCAGCTGGACAGGGGTGGATCAGCCCCAGCATTTT.

The CDR3 DNA follows: TGTGCCAGCAGTGACCGAACCGATACGCAGTATTTT. It encodes CASSDRTDTQYF. This rearrangement joins TRBV2 to TRBJ2-3; no clear D gene. The germline V gene has CDR1 SNHLY and CDR2 FYNNEI. The CDR3 has 12 amino acids. The V and J ends lost 3 bases and 6 bases respectively, with 7 bases between them.

Only one count was recorded for this clone. This rearrangement joins TRBV4-3 to TRBJ2-3; the match to TRBD2 covers 7 bases. V lost 4 bases to trimming and J lost 6 bases; unmatched junction nucleotides: 7. The CDR3 consists of 14 residues. Germline values: CDR1 LGHNA, CDR2 YSLEER. CDR3 region: CASSLREAGDTQYF. The CDR3 nucleotides read TGCGCCAGCAGCCTCCGGGAGGCGGGCGATACGCAGTATTTT.

The genes are TRBV7-8 and TRBJ1-1; D is uncertain. V lost 5 bases to trimming and J lost 6 bases, with 7 bases between them. The length of the CDR3 is 11 residues. Germline V lookup: CDR1 SGHVS, CDR2 FQNEAQ. The chain's CDR3 is CASSPSAEAFF. The CDR3 region has the DNA TGTGCCAGCAGCCCCTCGGCTGAAGCTTTCTTT.

V is TRBV29-1 and J is TRBJ1-1; no clear D gene. This CDR3 contains 10 residues. Trimming left V 7 bases short and J 11 bases short, with 14 bases between. Germline CDR1 is SQVTM and CDR2 is ANQGSEA. This CDR3 is CSAYTETAFF. The CDR3 bases are TGCAGCGCCTACACAGAGACGGCTTTCTTT.

The rearrangement joins TRBV13 to TRBJ2-7; 11 bases fit TRBD2. J gave up 0 bases and V 6 bases, and 4 bases lay outside the gene matches. CDR3 length: 15 residues. Looked up from germline, CDR1 is PRHDT and CDR2 is FYEKMQ (reference sequence). The CDR3: CASRDSGGGSYEQYF. The CDR3 bases are TGTGCCAGCAGAGATAGCGGGGGGGGCTCCTACGAGCAGTACTTC.

The chain uses TRBV5-1 and TRBJ1-2; D possibly corresponds to TRBD1 (6 bases). Per the germline V gene, CDR1 is SGHRS and CDR2 is YFSETQ. The CDR3 has 16 residues. V gave up 6 bases and J gave up 0 bases, with 18 bases separating them. The DNA of the CDR3 is TGCGCCAGCACATCGGGGGCGTCTTGGACTAACTATGGCTACACCTTC. Translated: CASTSGASWTNYGYTF.

The chain employs TRBV2 and TRBJ2-1; D gene ambiguous. This CDR3 contains 14 residues. Per the germline V gene, CDR1 is SNHLY and CDR2 is FYNNEI. Trimming took off 0 bases at V and 6 bases at J, with 9 bases between the two ends. CDR3 sequence reads: CASSEAFGTNEQFF. CDR3 nucleotide sequence: TGTGCCAGCAGTGAAGCTTTCGGAACCAATGAGCAGTTCTTC. Supplemented by reference TRBV2 and TRBJ2-1, the full variable domain reads EPEVTQTPSHQVTQMGQEVILRCVPISNHLYFYWYRQILGQKVEFLVSFYNNEISEKSEIFDDQFSVERPDGSNFTLKIRSTKLEDSAMYFCASSEAFGTNEQFFGPGTRLTVL.

This chain joins TRBV15 and TRBJ1-4; D uncertain. V was shortened by 0 bases and J by 6 bases, with 14 bases between the two germline ends. This CDR3 is built from 16 residues. Germline assignment: CDR1 LNHNV and CDR2 YYDKDF (reference sequence). The CDR3 region has the DNA TGTGCCACCAGCAGAGATAGTGCTCGGACGGATGAAAAACTGTTTTTT. Translated: CATSRDSARTDEKLFF.

The J gene is TRBJ1-4, the V gene TRBV2, with D hard to call. This CDR3 region has 11 residues. Between the trimmed V and J ends, which lost 7 bases and 7 bases, there was a span of 7 bases. The germline V gene encodes CDR1 SNHLY and CDR2 FYNNEI. CDR3 amino acids: CASTRREKLFF. The CDR3 DNA reads TGTGCCAGCACCCGTCGTGAAAAACTGTTTTTT.

J is TRBJ2-7 and V is TRBV2, with no clear D. The germline V and J ends were trimmed by 4 bases and 1 base, with 5 bases remaining between them. The CDR3 extends over 12 amino acids. Germline CDR1 SNHLY, CDR2 FYNNEI. This chain's CDR3 is CASSGYSYEQYF. The CDR3 DNA sequence: TGTGCCAGCAGTGGTTATTCCTACGAGCAGTACTTC.